Listed below are T cell receptor beta chains from one sample, sequenced in a study of T cell responses to AZD1222 COVID-19 vaccine. Data came from immunoSEQ multiplex PCR; TCRdb stores just in-frame clones and leaves some out. The sample yields 97,000 or so clones, approximately 90% seen once. The material was peripheral blood, obtained 28 days after the second AZD1222 dose. The receptor source for this set is an adult who received the AZD1222 COVID-19 vaccine. CDR3s include the opening cysteine and the closing phenylalanine or tryptophan. Fields, in order: J gene, clone size, V gene, CDR3 length, D gene, CDR3 DNA, CDR3 protein. The D gene is left open where the match is weak. Some rows mark clone size as missing; the rest say once, few, many or name a class of expanded clone.

j_call: TRBJ1-5; clone_size: -; v_call: TRBV6-6; cdr3_length: 13; d_call: TRBD1; cdr3_nt: TGTGCCAGCAGTTACGGGACAGATCAGCCCCAGCATTTT; cdr3_aa: CASSYGTDQPQHF
j_call: TRBJ2-2; clone_size: -; v_call: TRBV18; cdr3_length: 17; d_call: -; cdr3_nt: TGTGCCAGCTCTCGTCGACAGGCCCTGGTGGGCACCGGGGAGCTGTTTTTT; cdr3_aa: CASSRRQALVGTGELFF
j_call: TRBJ2-1; clone_size: -; v_call: TRBV6-2/TRBV6-3; cdr3_length: 19; d_call: TRBD2; cdr3_nt: TGTGCCAGCAGCCTCGCCTCTGGACTAGCGGGAGGCCTCTACAATGAGCAGTTCTTC; cdr3_aa: CASSLASGLAGGLYNEQFF
j_call: TRBJ1-1; clone_size: -; v_call: TRBV19; cdr3_length: 11; d_call: -; cdr3_nt: TGTGCCAGTATAATAGGAGACAAAGCTTTCTTT; cdr3_aa: CASIIGDKAFF
j_call: TRBJ2-2; clone_size: -; v_call: TRBV11-2; cdr3_length: 13; d_call: -; cdr3_nt: TGTGCCAGCAGCCCTCCGAACACCGGGGAGCTGTTTTTT; cdr3_aa: CASSPPNTGELFF
j_call: TRBJ1-4; clone_size: -; v_call: TRBV4-1; cdr3_length: 17; d_call: -; cdr3_nt: TGCGCCAGCAGCCAAGAGGTTCAGACAGCGGGGGGTGAAAAACTGTTTTTT; cdr3_aa: CASSQEVQTAGGEKLFF
j_call: TRBJ2-3; clone_size: -; v_call: TRBV3-1/TRBV3-2; cdr3_length: 18; d_call: -; cdr3_nt: TGTGCCAGCACCCTGGATCCTCTCGAGGACACTAGCACAGATACGCAGTATTTT; cdr3_aa: CASTLDPLEDTSTDTQYF
j_call: TRBJ2-7; clone_size: -; v_call: TRBV18; cdr3_length: 19; d_call: TRBD1; cdr3_nt: TGTGCCAGCTCACCACTCCCGCCGCCCAACAGGGGGCGGACCTACGAGCAGTACTTC; cdr3_aa: CASSPLPPPNRGRTYEQYF
j_call: TRBJ1-4; clone_size: -; v_call: TRBV7-2; cdr3_length: 14; d_call: -; cdr3_nt: TGTGCCAGCAAAAAGGAACGCGGTAATGAAAAACTGTTTTTT; cdr3_aa: CASKKERGNEKLFF
j_call: TRBJ1-4; clone_size: -; v_call: TRBV4-3; cdr3_length: 16; d_call: TRBD1; cdr3_nt: TGCGCCAGCAGCCAAGGGACAGGGATGACTAATGAAAAACTGTTTTTT; cdr3_aa: CASSQGTGMTNEKLFF
j_call: TRBJ2-3; clone_size: -; v_call: TRBV5-1; cdr3_length: 14; d_call: TRBD1; cdr3_nt: TGCGCCAGCAGCTCCGGGACAGGGGCAGATACGCAGTATTTT; cdr3_aa: CASSSGTGADTQYF
j_call: TRBJ1-1; clone_size: -; v_call: TRBV5-1; cdr3_length: 14; d_call: -; cdr3_nt: TGCGCCAGCAGCTTGGGAGGGCTGAACACTGAAGCTTTCTTT; cdr3_aa: CASSLGGLNTEAFF
j_call: TRBJ1-1; clone_size: -; v_call: TRBV27; cdr3_length: 15; d_call: TRBD1; cdr3_nt: TGTGCCAGCAGTCCGCGGACAGGGGTGGTCACTGAAGCTTTCTTT; cdr3_aa: CASSPRTGVVTEAFF
j_call: TRBJ1-5; clone_size: -; v_call: TRBV5-8; cdr3_length: 16; d_call: -; cdr3_nt: TGTGCCAGCAGCTCGGGGAAGCGTCTTAGCAATCAGCCCCAGCATTTT; cdr3_aa: CASSSGKRLSNQPQHF
j_call: TRBJ1-5; clone_size: -; v_call: TRBV9; cdr3_length: 15; d_call: -; cdr3_nt: TGTGCCAGCAGCGTCGGGGGACAAACCAATCAGCCCCAGCATTTT; cdr3_aa: CASSVGGQTNQPQHF
j_call: TRBJ1-5; clone_size: -; v_call: TRBV19; cdr3_length: 16; d_call: -; cdr3_nt: TGTGCCAGTAGCGCCCAAGACAGATTTAGCAATCAGCCCCAGCATTTT; cdr3_aa: CASSAQDRFSNQPQHF
j_call: TRBJ1-1; clone_size: -; v_call: TRBV5-1; cdr3_length: 14; d_call: -; cdr3_nt: TGCGCCAGCAGCTTGGCGGGCACTGTGACTGAAGCTTTCTTT; cdr3_aa: CASSLAGTVTEAFF
j_call: TRBJ2-5; clone_size: once; v_call: TRBV6-6; cdr3_length: 12; d_call: -; cdr3_nt: TGTGCCAGCAGTTACTCGGAAGAGACCCAGTACTTC; cdr3_aa: CASSYSEETQYF
j_call: TRBJ1-2; clone_size: -; v_call: TRBV3-1/TRBV3-2; cdr3_length: 15; d_call: TRBD1; cdr3_nt: TGTGCCAGCAGCCAAGGCAACAGGGGGGTCTATGGCTACACCTTC; cdr3_aa: CASSQGNRGVYGYTF
j_call: TRBJ1-1; clone_size: -; v_call: TRBV13; cdr3_length: 15; d_call: TRBD1; cdr3_nt: TGTGCCAGCAGCCCTGGGACAGAGAAGAACACTGAAGCTTTCTTT; cdr3_aa: CASSPGTEKNTEAFF
j_call: TRBJ1-4; clone_size: -; v_call: TRBV24-1; cdr3_length: 16; d_call: -; cdr3_nt: TGTGCCACCAGTGAAGGTTCAGGACAGACGAATGAAAAACTGTTTTTT; cdr3_aa: CATSEGSGQTNEKLFF
j_call: TRBJ1-5; clone_size: -; v_call: TRBV6-5; cdr3_length: 13; d_call: -; cdr3_nt: TGTGCCAGCAGTCGAGCCAGGGATCAGCCCCAGCATTTT; cdr3_aa: CASSRARDQPQHF
j_call: TRBJ2-7; clone_size: -; v_call: TRBV7-8; cdr3_length: 19; d_call: -; cdr3_nt: TGTGCCAGCAGCTTAGTAGAAGTCACCCCCCTGAGGAAGGTATACGAGCAGTACTTC; cdr3_aa: CASSLVEVTPLRKVYEQYF
j_call: TRBJ1-5; clone_size: -; v_call: TRBV28; cdr3_length: 14; d_call: -; cdr3_nt: TGTGCCAGCAGACAGACCTATAGCAATCAGCCCCAGCATTTT; cdr3_aa: CASRQTYSNQPQHF
j_call: TRBJ2-3; clone_size: -; v_call: TRBV2; cdr3_length: 14; d_call: -; cdr3_nt: TGTGCCAGCAGTGAAAGGACGGCGACAGATACGCAGTATTTT; cdr3_aa: CASSERTATDTQYF
j_call: TRBJ1-4; clone_size: few; v_call: TRBV28; cdr3_length: 13; d_call: -; cdr3_nt: TGTGCCAGCGCCATTCAGATAAATGAAAAACTGTTTTTT; cdr3_aa: CASAIQINEKLFF
j_call: TRBJ2-1; clone_size: -; v_call: TRBV11-2; cdr3_length: 17; d_call: TRBD1; cdr3_nt: TGTGCCAGCAGCCAGGGGAGCGGGACAGGGGCCTACAATGAGCAGTTCTTC; cdr3_aa: CASSQGSGTGAYNEQFF
j_call: TRBJ2-5; clone_size: -; v_call: TRBV18; cdr3_length: 16; d_call: -; cdr3_nt: TGTGCCAGCTCACCACCGGGCCAGGTCGGGGTAGAGACCCAGTACTTC; cdr3_aa: CASSPPGQVGVETQYF
j_call: TRBJ2-3; clone_size: once; v_call: TRBV10-1; cdr3_length: 16; d_call: -; cdr3_nt: TGCGCCAGCAGTGAGTCGAAGTTCGCACGCACAGATACGCAGTATTTT; cdr3_aa: CASSESKFARTDTQYF